The rows below give T cell receptor beta chains drawn from one sample of a study of vaccination and CD4 T cells after COVID-19. These TCRs are of unknown antigen specificity. TCRdb reprocessed the PCR reads with MiXCR, giving one entry per CDR3 protein. The table shows 14,000 to 15,000 distinct CDR3 sequences, with roughly half occurring only once. The sample consisted of CD4+ T cells from blood, cultured in vitro. These receptor sequences come from a human donor who had recovered from COVID-19. Each CDR3 is given without its conserved first and last residue. Clone size, where shown, is once, few, many, or a class for clones that have expanded.

abundance: -
v_gene: TRBV5-1
CDR3aa: ASSLWRETQY

abundance: -
v_gene: TRBV7-9
CDR3aa: ASSLRQGGNYGYT

abundance: -
v_gene: TRBV10-1
CDR3aa: ASSEGYEQY

abundance: few
v_gene: TRBV7-2
CDR3aa: ASSPALDSPLH

abundance: -
v_gene: TRBV5-1
CDR3aa: ASSLEGPNQPQH

abundance: -
v_gene: TRBV6-1
CDR3aa: ASSAEETQY

abundance: -
v_gene: TRBV6-4
CDR3aa: ASSERTGFGTGELF

abundance: -
v_gene: TRBV19
CDR3aa: ASGDRSYPGANVLT

abundance: few
v_gene: TRBV5-4
CDR3aa: ASSLSRDRGGGYT

abundance: -
v_gene: TRBV20-1
CDR3aa: SARVAGNVGGYT

abundance: -
v_gene: TRBV7-2
CDR3aa: ASRAGQNSYEQY

abundance: few
v_gene: TRBV2
CDR3aa: ASRGTSGRPQETQY

abundance: -
v_gene: TRBV10-3
CDR3aa: AISEQGYTEAF

abundance: few
v_gene: TRBV7-6
CDR3aa: ASSLAQNQPQH

abundance: -
v_gene: TRBV7-9
CDR3aa: ASSRTGALMGGGYT

abundance: -
v_gene: TRBV5-1
CDR3aa: ASTLDRGQSPLH

abundance: -
v_gene: TRBV30
CDR3aa: AWSPPPRLSQTYEQY

abundance: -
v_gene: TRBV20-1
CDR3aa: SARGSGYSNQPQH

abundance: few
v_gene: TRBV4-2
CDR3aa: ASSPGSGANVLT

abundance: -
v_gene: TRBV20-1
CDR3aa: SALRLRGTEAF

abundance: -
v_gene: TRBV7-2
CDR3aa: ASSSQGTYEQY

abundance: few
v_gene: TRBV5-1
CDR3aa: ASSSPSGRAQETQY

abundance: -
v_gene: TRBV24-1
CDR3aa: ATSTGTSQPQH

abundance: once
v_gene: TRBV5-6
CDR3aa: ASSGTGWTGELF

abundance: few
v_gene: TRBV5-1
CDR3aa: ASSLSTQETQY

abundance: -
v_gene: TRBV6-1
CDR3aa: ASLWKDRLNEKLF

abundance: -
v_gene: TRBV6-1
CDR3aa: ASSLSGGGETQY

abundance: -
v_gene: TRBV7-2
CDR3aa: ASSLRPDLYEQY

abundance: few
v_gene: TRBV7-9
CDR3aa: ASSNGRSPYNSPLH

abundance: -
v_gene: TRBV20-1
CDR3aa: SARSSAKNIQY

abundance: few
v_gene: TRBV24-1
CDR3aa: AGQGNTGELF

abundance: -
v_gene: TRBV7-2
CDR3aa: ASSLLAGGYNEQF

abundance: -
v_gene: TRBV2
CDR3aa: ASTLGQVNTEAF

abundance: -
v_gene: TRBV11-2
CDR3aa: ASSLDPSGNTIY

abundance: -
v_gene: TRBV12-3/TRBV12-4
CDR3aa: ASSSTGTVQETQY

abundance: -
v_gene: TRBV6-2/TRBV6-3
CDR3aa: ASIQGGGKTQY

abundance: -
v_gene: TRBV20-1
CDR3aa: SARLNTEAF

abundance: few
v_gene: TRBV20-1
CDR3aa: SARVYSGNTIY

abundance: few
v_gene: TRBV28
CDR3aa: ASSLIDRAPYGYT

abundance: -
v_gene: TRBV6-5
CDR3aa: ASSYSAGARNTIY

abundance: -
v_gene: TRBV20-1
CDR3aa: SARDTARGYGYT

abundance: once
v_gene: TRBV6-1
CDR3aa: ASSDGTVETQY

abundance: -
v_gene: TRBV4-3
CDR3aa: ASSRSGRGGTSTDTQY

abundance: -
v_gene: TRBV6-1
CDR3aa: AGGRSGNQPQH

abundance: -
v_gene: TRBV6-4
CDR3aa: ARGSGAANYGYT

abundance: -
v_gene: TRBV28
CDR3aa: ASSLTNAGEKLF

abundance: few
v_gene: TRBV15
CDR3aa: ATRWTGVSPLH

abundance: few
v_gene: TRBV6-1
CDR3aa: ASSHGTGRGYT

abundance: once
v_gene: TRBV7-9
CDR3aa: ASSSRGAGGELF

abundance: -
v_gene: TRBV20-1
CDR3aa: SARRRSGSTYNEQF

abundance: -
v_gene: TRBV19
CDR3aa: ASSIVLTGHSPLH

abundance: -
v_gene: TRBV4-3
CDR3aa: ASSQETTGGDGYT

abundance: -
v_gene: TRBV20-1
CDR3aa: SGEGSSYNEQF

abundance: once
v_gene: TRBV10-3
CDR3aa: AISDVAGVWY